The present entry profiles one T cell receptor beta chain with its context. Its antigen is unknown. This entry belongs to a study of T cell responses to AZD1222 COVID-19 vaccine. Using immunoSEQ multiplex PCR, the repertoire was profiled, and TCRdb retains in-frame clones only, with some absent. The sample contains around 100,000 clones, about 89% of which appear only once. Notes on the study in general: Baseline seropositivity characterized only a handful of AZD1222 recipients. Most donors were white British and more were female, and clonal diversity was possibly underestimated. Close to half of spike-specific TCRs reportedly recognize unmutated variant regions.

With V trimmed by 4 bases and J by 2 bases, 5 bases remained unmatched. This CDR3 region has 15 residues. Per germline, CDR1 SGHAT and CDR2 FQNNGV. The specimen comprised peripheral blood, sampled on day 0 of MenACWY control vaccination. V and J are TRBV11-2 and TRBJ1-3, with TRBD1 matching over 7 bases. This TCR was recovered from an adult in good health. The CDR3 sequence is CASSSNTGAGNTIYF. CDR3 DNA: TGTGCCAGCAGCTCAAATACAGGGGCTGGAAACACCATATATTTT.